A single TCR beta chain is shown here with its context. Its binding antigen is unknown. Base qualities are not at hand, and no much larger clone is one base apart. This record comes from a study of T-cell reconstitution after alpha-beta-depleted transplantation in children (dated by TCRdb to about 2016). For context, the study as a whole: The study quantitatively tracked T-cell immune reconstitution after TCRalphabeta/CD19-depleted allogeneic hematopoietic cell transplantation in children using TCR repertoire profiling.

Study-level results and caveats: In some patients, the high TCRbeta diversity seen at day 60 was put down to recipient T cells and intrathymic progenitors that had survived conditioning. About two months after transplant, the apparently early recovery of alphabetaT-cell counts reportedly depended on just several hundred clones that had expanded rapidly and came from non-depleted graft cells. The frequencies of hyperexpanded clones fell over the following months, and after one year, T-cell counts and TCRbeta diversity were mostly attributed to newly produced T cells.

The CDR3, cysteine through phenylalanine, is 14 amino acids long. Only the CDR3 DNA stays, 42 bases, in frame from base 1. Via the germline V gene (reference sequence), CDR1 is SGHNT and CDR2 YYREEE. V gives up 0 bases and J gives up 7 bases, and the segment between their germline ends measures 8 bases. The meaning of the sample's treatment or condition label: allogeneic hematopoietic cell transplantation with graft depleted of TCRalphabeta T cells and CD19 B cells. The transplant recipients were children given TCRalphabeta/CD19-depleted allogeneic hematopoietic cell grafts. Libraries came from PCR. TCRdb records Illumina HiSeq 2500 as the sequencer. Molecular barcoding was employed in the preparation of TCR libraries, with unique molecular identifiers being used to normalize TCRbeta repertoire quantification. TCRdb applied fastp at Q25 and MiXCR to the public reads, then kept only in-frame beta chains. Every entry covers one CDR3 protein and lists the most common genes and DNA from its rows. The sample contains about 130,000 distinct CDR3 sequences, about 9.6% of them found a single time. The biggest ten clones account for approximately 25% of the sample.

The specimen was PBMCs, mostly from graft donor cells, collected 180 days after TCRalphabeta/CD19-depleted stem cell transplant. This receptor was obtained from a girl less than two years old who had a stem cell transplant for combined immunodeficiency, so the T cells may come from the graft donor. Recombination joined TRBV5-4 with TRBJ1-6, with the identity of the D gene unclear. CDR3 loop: CASSLGPPNSPLHF. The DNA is TGTGCCAGCAGCTTGGGGCCCCCAAATTCACCCCTCCACTTT.